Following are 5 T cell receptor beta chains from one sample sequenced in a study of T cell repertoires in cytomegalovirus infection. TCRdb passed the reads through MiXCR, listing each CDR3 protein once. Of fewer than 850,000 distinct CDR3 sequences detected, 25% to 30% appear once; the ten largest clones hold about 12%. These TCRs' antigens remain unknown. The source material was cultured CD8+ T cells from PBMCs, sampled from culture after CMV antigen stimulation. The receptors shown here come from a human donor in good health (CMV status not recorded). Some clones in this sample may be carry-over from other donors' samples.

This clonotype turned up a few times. CDR3 sequence (DNA): TGTGCCAGCAGTTCGCACAGGGAACACAATTCACCCCTCCACTTT. As protein: CASSSHREHNSPLHF. This rearrangement joins TRBV12-3 or TRBV12-4 to TRBJ1-6, with a possible D match to TRBD1 (6 bases). Deletions cut 4 bases from V and 7 bases from J, with 14 bases between. This CDR3 has 15 residues.

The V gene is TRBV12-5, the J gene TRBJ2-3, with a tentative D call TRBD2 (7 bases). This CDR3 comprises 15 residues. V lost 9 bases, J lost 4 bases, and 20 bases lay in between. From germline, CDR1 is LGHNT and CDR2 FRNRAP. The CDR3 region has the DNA TGTGCTAGCTCCCAGGCGGGGGCCCCGGCAGATACGCAGTATTTT. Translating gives CASSQAGAPADTQYF.

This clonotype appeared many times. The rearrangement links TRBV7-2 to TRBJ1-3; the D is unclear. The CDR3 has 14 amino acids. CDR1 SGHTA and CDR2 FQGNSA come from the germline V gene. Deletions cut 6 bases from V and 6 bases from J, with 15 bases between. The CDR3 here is CASRLTTALNTIYF. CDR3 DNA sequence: TGTGCCAGCAGATTAACAACGGCTTTAAACACCATATATTTT.

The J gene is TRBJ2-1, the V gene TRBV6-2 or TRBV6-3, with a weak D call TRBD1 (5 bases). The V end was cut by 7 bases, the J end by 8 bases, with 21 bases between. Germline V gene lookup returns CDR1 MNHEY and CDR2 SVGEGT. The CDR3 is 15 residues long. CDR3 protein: CASMGPGAGQDEQFF. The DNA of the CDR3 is TGTGCCAGCATGGGGCCGGGCGCTGGACAAGATGAGCAGTTCTTC.

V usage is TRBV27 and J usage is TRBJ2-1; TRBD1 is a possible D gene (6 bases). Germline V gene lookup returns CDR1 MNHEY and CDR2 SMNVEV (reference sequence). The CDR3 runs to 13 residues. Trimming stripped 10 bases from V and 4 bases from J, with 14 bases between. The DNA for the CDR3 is TGTGCCACCGCCGGGACATCTTACAATGAGCAGTTCTTC. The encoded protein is CATAGTSYNEQFF.